This TCR beta chain was captured in a study of T cell changes during pregnancy in multiple sclerosis. The assay was immunoSEQ multiplex PCR, and TCRdb's table has in-frame clones only and misses some. The profile shows some 28,000 clones, 85% to 90% of them singletons. The CDR3 runs 14 residues. V lost 8 bases to trimming and J lost 0 bases, with 11 bases between them. Per the germline V gene, CDR1 is MDHEN and CDR2 is SYDVKM. This chain links TRBV28 with TRBJ1-3; no reliable D call. This receptor was taken from a female donor in good health, enrolled as a control in a pregnancy study. This material consisted of CD4+ T cells from peripheral blood mononuclear cells, taken in the first trimester of pregnancy. The CDR3 DNA follows: TGTGCCAGCCGTACCGGGAACTCTGGAAACACCATATATTTT. This encodes CASRTGNSGNTIYF.